The 19 T cell receptor beta chains below come from one sample, sequenced in a study of a mutant IDH1 vaccine in newly diagnosed glioma. The method was immunoSEQ multiplex PCR; TCRdb's version includes in-frame clones alone and lacks a portion of them. The sample lists around 120,000 clones, about 82% occurring once. Time point described: week 11, during vaccination. One vaccine dose held 300 ug of mutant IDH1 20-mer peptide and came with topical imiquimod. These receptors have no known antigen. Sequences were derived from PBMCs, sampled from a glioma patient whose treatment included an IDH1 peptide vaccine. The receptors were sampled from a man aged 40-49 years with glioma.

The chain links TRBV30 to TRBJ1-1; TRBD1 might be the D (5 bases). V lost 2 bases and J 6 bases, leaving 10 bases between the germline ends. The CDR3 runs to 12 residues. Germline values: CDR1 GTSNPN, CDR2 SVGIG (reference sequence). CDR3 in amino acids: CAWSPEGPEAFF. The CDR3 DNA reads TGTGCCTGGAGTCCCGAGGGGCCTGAAGCTTTCTTT.

This clone was detected once. The genes are TRBV4-3 and TRBJ2-1; D call uncertain. The CDR3 covers 15 residues. Germline CDR1 is LGHNA and CDR2 is YSLEER. V was shortened by 4 bases and J by 7 bases, with 17 bases between the two germline ends. The CDR3 nucleotides are TGCGCCAGCAGCCCGGCCTGGGAAGTAGAGAATGAGCAGTTCTTC. Translation gives CASSPAWEVENEQFF.

The genes are TRBV4-1 and TRBJ1-1; D is possibly TRBD1 (6 bases). CDR1 and CDR2 from the germline V gene are MGHRA and YSYEKL. CDR3 length: 14 residues. V lost 1 base to trimming and J lost 4 bases, with 10 bases between them. As DNA, the CDR3 is TGCGCCAGCAGCCAAGTACCGGGGGCCACTGAAGCTTTCTTT. It translates to CASSQVPGATEAFF.

Only a few counts were recorded for this clone. The V and J genes are TRBV5-4 and TRBJ1-1; a weak D match, TRBD1 (5 bases). Germline values: CDR1 SGHNT, CDR2 YYREEE (reference sequence). V was trimmed by 6 bases and J by 0 bases, leaving 12 bases between them. This CDR3 has 14 amino acids. The CDR3 region has the DNA TGTGCCAGCAACCCCCAGGGTATGAACACTGAAGCTTTCTTT. Translating it yields CASNPQGMNTEAFF. The variable domain in full, completed from reference TRBV5-4 and TRBJ1-1, reads ETGVTQSPTHLIKTRGQQVTLRCSSQSGHNTVSWYQQALGQGPQFIFQYYREEENGRGNFPPRFSGLQFPNYSSELNVNALELDDSALYLCASNPQGMNTEAFFGQGTRLTVV.

This clone appeared a few times. The V gene is TRBV5-1, the J gene TRBJ1-2; TRBD1 agrees at 7 bases. The CDR3 sequence is 14 residues long. With V trimmed by 0 bases and J by 8 bases, 7 bases remained unmatched. CDR1 SGHRS and CDR2 YFSETQ come from the germline V gene. As DNA, the CDR3 is TGCGCCAGCAGCTTGGCTGGGCAGGGACAGGGCTACACCTTC. Encoded protein: CASSLAGQGQGYTF.

This chain connects TRBV18 to TRBJ1-5; D ambiguous. Trimming left V 5 bases short and J 3 bases short, with 11 bases between. This CDR3 is built from 14 residues. Germline-derived CDR1 and CDR2 are KGHSH and LQKENI. The CDR3 protein is CASSTDGINQPQHF. CDR3 bases: TGTGCCAGCTCAACGGACGGAATCAATCAGCCCCAGCATTTT.

V and J are TRBV4-2 and TRBJ2-5; TRBD2 matches 11 bases. The CDR3 spans 17 residues. CDR1 is LGHNA, CDR2 YNFKEQ, per germline. V was pared by 0 bases and J by 5 bases, with 8 bases of the junction left unmatched. The CDR3 is CASSQDGASGGIETQYF. CDR3 bases: TGTGCCAGCAGCCAAGATGGGGCTAGCGGGGGGATCGAGACCCAGTACTTC.

The chain joins TRBV10-3 to TRBJ1-1, with a possible D match to TRBD1 (6 bases). V lost 5 bases to trimming and J lost 2 bases, with 12 bases between them. Per germline, CDR1 ENHRY and CDR2 SYGVKD. The CDR3 is made up of 14 amino acids. In DNA, the CDR3 is TGTGCCATCAGTATTATACAGGGAAACACTGAAGCTTTCTTT. This translates into CAISIIQGNTEAFF.

The CDR3 spells CASSPRNPGNTIYF. The CDR3 coding sequence is TGTGCCAGCTCACCTAGGAACCCTGGAAACACCATATATTTT. The chain uses TRBV18 and TRBJ1-3, with D uncertain. CDR1 is KGHSH, CDR2 LQKENI, per germline. Trimming took off 3 bases at V and 2 bases at J, with 8 bases between the two ends. The CDR3 is 14 residues long.

The chain recombines TRBV6-5 with TRBJ1-1, with unresolved D. Trimming cost V 7 bases and J 4 bases, with 19 bases left between them. The germline V gene encodes CDR1 MNHEY and CDR2 SVGAGI. The CDR3 loop spans 15 amino acids. The CDR3 bases are TGTGCCAGCACCCTCAGTGGGAGCTCTGGCACTGAAGCTTTCTTT. It yields the protein CASTLSGSSGTEAFF.

For this clone: This may stem from a read error, because a much larger clone lies one nucleotide away. This chain joins TRBV2 and TRBJ2-2, with 10 nucleotides matching TRBD2. The V and J ends lost 5 bases and 1 base, in that order; junction bases with no gene match: 1. The CDR3 is 15 amino acids. CDR1 and CDR2 from the germline V gene are SNHLY and FYNNEI. The CDR3 nucleotides are TGTGCCAGCAGTCGACTAGCGGGGAACACCGGGGAGCTGTTTTTT. Amino acid sequence: CASSRLAGNTGELFF.

The CDR3 DNA reads TGTGCCAGTAGTATGCCCGGGACAGTTTATGGCTACACCTTC. Translated: CASSMPGTVYGYTF. The chain employs TRBV19 and TRBJ1-2, with TRBD1 matching 7 bases. Per the germline V gene, CDR1 is LNHDA and CDR2 is SQIVND (reference sequence). Germline trimming cut 3 bases from V and 5 bases from J; bases unmatched to any gene: 6. The CDR3 loop spans 14 amino acids.

This clone was recorded a few times. The CDR3 spells CSGQGSTEAFF. The CDR3 DNA is TGCAGCGGACAGGGTTCCACTGAAGCTTTCTTT. The chain has TRBV29-1 and TRBJ1-1; 7 bases fit TRBD1. Germline values: CDR1 SQVTM, CDR2 ANQGSEA. Trimming removed 7 bases from V and 4 bases from J; junction bases left unmatched: 3. The CDR3 has 11 amino acids.

The table lists this clone with a count of one. The genes are TRBV28 and TRBJ2-7; D might be TRBD1 (5 bases). From germline, CDR1 is MDHEN and CDR2 SYDVKM. Trimming took 3 bases from V and 3 from J, leaving 6 bases between them. The CDR3 runs to 12 residues. The CDR3 protein is CASSLTDYEQYF. The CDR3 DNA reads as TGTGCCAGCAGTTTGACAGACTACGAGCAGTACTTC.

V usage is TRBV29-1 and J usage is TRBJ1-2, with a weak D call TRBD1 (5 bases). The CDR3 has 11 residues. Germline V lookup: CDR1 SQVTM, CDR2 ANQGSEA. CDR3 sequence (DNA): TGCACGGCGGGGGGATCTTATGGCTACACCTTC. Protein sequence: CTAGGSYGYTF.

DNA of the CDR3: TGTGCCAGCAGCTTAATCTCCGAGCAGTACTTC. Its translation: CASSLISEQYF. V usage is TRBV13 and J usage is TRBJ2-7; D unclear. Germline V gives CDR1 PRHDT, CDR2 FYEKMQ (reference sequence). V lost 2 bases, J lost 6 bases, and 5 bases lay in between. There are 11 residues in the CDR3.

The rearrangement links TRBV29-1 to TRBJ1-4, with a tentative D call TRBD1 (5 bases). V was clipped by 5 bases and J by 8 bases, with 15 bases between them. Germline V lookup: CDR1 SQVTM, CDR2 ANQGSEA. This CDR3 has 13 amino acids. CDR3 sequence (DNA): TGCAGCGTTCAACAGGCTTCAGGGGAAAAACTGTTTTTT. It is translated as CSVQQASGEKLFF.

The V and J genes are TRBV11-1 and TRBJ2-5, with unresolved D. Looked up from germline, CDR1 is SGHAT and CDR2 is FQDESV (reference sequence). The CDR3 consists of 15 residues. V gave up 5 bases and J gave up 4 bases, with 17 bases separating them. The CDR3 region has the DNA TGTGCCAGCAGCAAAGATAGCTATCAGAGAGAGACCCAGTACTTC. This codes for CASSKDSYQRETQYF.

The chain employs TRBV4-2 and TRBJ1-1; the D gene is possibly TRBD1 (6 bases). Trimming took 0 bases from V and 5 from J, leaving 13 bases between them. The CDR3 is made up of 15 amino acids. Looked up from germline, CDR1 is LGHNA and CDR2 is YNFKEQ. The CDR3 loop is CASSQERGAGTEAFF. The CDR3 DNA reads as TGTGCCAGCAGCCAAGAACGGGGGGCTGGAACTGAAGCTTTCTTT.